Here is one T cell receptor beta chain with its context. Source study methods: Reference gene primer amplification in the assay estimated nucleated cell counts. Assay used: immunoSEQ multiplex PCR; TCRdb lists only in-frame clones, some missing. V and J calls and clone size are copied from that table; D and trimming were computed from the DNA. The repertoire holds some 94,000 clones, around nine tenths seen once, with approximately 15% in the top ten. This sample was taken from a study of blood T cell repertoires in COVID-19. Turning to the study itself: T cells, B-cell-depleted T cells, or PBMCs provided the cDNA or gDNA that served as material.

This CDR3 region has 16 residues. Germline-derived CDR1 and CDR2 are KGHSH and LQKENI. Trimming left V 3 bases short and J 5 bases short, with 17 bases between. Sequenced: peripheral blood. The origin of this receptor is a human donor in a cohort sampled during active COVID-19. This chain uses TRBV18 with TRBJ2-1; D is possibly TRBD1 (6 bases). Here the CDR3 reads CASSPPGLGADNEQFF. The CDR3 DNA is TGTGCCAGCTCACCTCCCGGCCTGGGGGCGGACAATGAGCAGTTCTTC.